This T cell receptor (beta chain) was obtained from a study of blood T cell repertoires in COVID-19. Study context: Samples taken during acute and convalescent COVID-19 were collected in the United States, Italy and Spain. PBMCs, B-cell-depleted T cells, or T cells were the source of the cDNA or gDNA that made up the material.

Germline V gene sequence: CDR1 SGHDT, CDR2 YYEEEE. The CDR3 spans 15 residues. Trimming removed 0 bases from V and 7 bases from J, with 14 bases in between. Original methodology: Amplified reference gene primers provided the basis for estimating nucleated cell counts. Here immunoSEQ multiplex PCR was the method, and the copy in TCRdb shows in-frame clones only, minus some. That table is the source of V, J and clone size, and D and trimming were worked out from the DNA. The sample contains 75,000 to 100,000 clones, over 75% of which appear only once. The V gene is TRBV5-6, the J gene TRBJ2-4, with D maybe TRBD2 (5 bases). The material sequenced was peripheral blood. The receptor was isolated from a man aged 65 to 79 with acute or convalescent COVID-19. CDR3 DNA sequence: TGTGCCAGCAGCTTGGAACAGCTACCGGGGAACATTCAGTACTTC. It yields the protein CASSLEQLPGNIQYF.